This T cell receptor beta chain was recovered during a study of post-analysis software for immune sequencing data. The study's findings and limits: F measure showed strong co-clustering of same-batch samples.

Notes on this clonotype: Antigen unknown.

Prepared TCR beta cDNA libraries contained unique molecular identifiers. TCRdb fed the PCR reads into MiXCR, producing one record per CDR3 protein. The sample contains about 540,000 distinct CDR3 sequences, roughly 34% of which appear only once. The source is a girl younger than 18 with multiple sclerosis. Sample: blood.

As DNA, the CDR3 is TGTGCCAGCAGCGCGGGACGGCTCTATGGCTACACCTTC. Translation: CASSAGRLYGYTF. The rearrangement links TRBV11-2 to TRBJ1-2, with D possibly TRBD1 on 5 matching bases. Germline assignment: CDR1 SGHAT and CDR2 FQNNGV. V lost 5 bases and J 4 bases, leaving 11 bases between the germline ends. The CDR3 contains 13 residues.